The 32 T cell receptor beta chains below all came from one sample that was sequenced in a study of T cells in Graves' hyperthyroidism and ophthalmopathy. Amplification yielded TCR beta CDR3 regions, with RNA transcripts as the source. The study used the HTBI primer set for a first-round RT-PCR of the TCR CDR3. TCRdb processed the multiplex PCR reads anew with MiXCR; each CDR3 protein has one entry. The data show around 690,000 distinct CDR3 sequences, 15% to 20% seen once. The source material was blood. The receptors were gathered from a man aged 45-65 years with Graves' hyperthyroidism.

Note on this clonotype: The junction departs from germline at one end; a sequencing error may be responsible. The chain uses TRBV19 and TRBJ2-1; D is perhaps TRBD2 (5 bases). The CDR3 runs 17 residues. From germline, CDR1 is LNHDA and CDR2 SQIVND (reference sequence). The CDR3 sequence: CDSSRWGVSDSYNEQFF. The CDR3 DNA follows: TGTGACAGTTCCCGGTGGGGAGTCTCAGATTCCTACAATGAGCAGTTCTTC.

This clonotype was counted at least ten times. This chain connects TRBV28 to TRBJ1-2, with 8 bases matching TRBD1. V shed 11 bases, J shed 2 bases, and the junction held 7 bases outside the gene matches. Germline CDR1 and CDR2: MDHEN and SYDVKM. CDR3 length: 13 residues. The CDR3 is CAGRRQGNYGYTF. The CDR3 nucleotides read TGTGCCGGAAGAAGACAGGGGAACTATGGCTACACCTTC.

The J gene is TRBJ1-5, the V gene TRBV30; TRBD1 aligns across 8 bases. This CDR3 is built from 15 residues. Trimming removed 4 bases from V and 7 bases from J; junction bases left unmatched: 12. The germline CDR1 and CDR2 sequences are GTSNPN and SVGIG (reference sequence). CDR3: CAWNTFGQGEQPQHF. CDR3 in DNA: TGTGCCTGGAATACGTTCGGACAGGGTGAACAGCCCCAGCATTTT.

This clonotype was detected many times. The chain recombines TRBV12-3 or TRBV12-4 with TRBJ1-1; D remains ambiguous. The CDR3 consists of 10 residues. Trimming took off 2 bases at V and 8 bases at J, with 3 bases between the two ends. CDR3 DNA sequence: TGTGCCAGCAGTTTAAGGGAAGCTTTCTTT. This gives the protein CASSLREAFF.

This clonotype was picked up a small number of times. The chain links TRBV4-2 to TRBJ2-7; 7 bases map to TRBD2. The ends lost 0 bases at V and 6 bases at J; junction bases unmatched: 11. The CDR3 contains 16 residues. The germline gives CDR1 LGHNA, CDR2 YNFKEQ. The CDR3 DNA reads TGTGCCAGCAGCCAAGATGGTCCGGGGGGACTCGGCGAGCAGTACTTC. Protein product: CASSQDGPGGLGEQYF.

In its sample, this clonotype was seen a few times. The V and J genes are TRBV14 and TRBJ1-1; maybe TRBD1 (5 bases). Germline CDR1 reads SGHDN; CDR2 reads FVKESK. CDR3 length: 14 amino acids. V was cut by 0 bases and J by 10 bases, with 15 bases left in between. The CDR3 DNA follows: TGTGCCAGCAGCCAAGATCCGGGACCGCGGGGAGCTTTCTTT. This sequence encodes CASSQDPGPRGAFF.

This clonotype appeared a single time. V is TRBV15 and J is TRBJ2-5; 7 positions match TRBD2. There are 16 residues in the CDR3. Germline CDR1 reads LNHNV; CDR2 reads YYDKDF (reference sequence). J was trimmed by 5 bases and V by 3 bases; bases with no gene match: 12. CDR3 residues: CATSSRYWTSGETQYF. The CDR3 nucleotides read TGTGCCACCAGCAGCCGATACTGGACTAGTGGCGAGACCCAGTACTTC.

This clonotype was counted only a few times. The genes are TRBV18 and TRBJ2-1; D may be TRBD2 (6 bases). The length of the CDR3 is 16 residues. The V gene lost 4 bases and the J gene lost 2 bases, with 15 bases spanning the gap. Looked up from germline, CDR1 is KGHSH and CDR2 is LQKENI. CDR3 in amino acids: CASSLPGLNTYNEQFF. The DNA of the CDR3 is TGTGCCAGCTCACTGCCGGGACTCAATACCTACAATGAGCAGTTCTTC.

This clonotype has more than one count but fewer than ten. V and J are TRBV6-1 and TRBJ1-4; possible D gene TRBD1, 6 bases. In germline, CDR1 is MNHNS, CDR2 SASEGT. Trimming removed 5 bases from V and 7 bases from J, with 17 bases in between. This CDR3 region has 15 residues. CDR3 in amino acids: CASSLTPGAGEKLFF. In DNA, the CDR3 is TGTGCCAGCAGTCTGACCCCAGGGGCTGGTGAAAAACTGTTTTTT.

This clonotype has just a few counts. This chain joins TRBV20-1 and TRBJ1-2; the D is unclear. Germline loops: CDR1 DFQATT, CDR2 SNEGSKA (reference sequence). The CDR3 totals 14 residues. The V end was cut by 6 bases, the J end by 0 bases, with 14 bases between. In DNA, the CDR3 is TGCAGTGCCCCTTCGGGCAATTCTAACTATGGCTACACCTTC. As protein: CSAPSGNSNYGYTF.

The gene calls are TRBV12-3 or TRBV12-4 and TRBJ2-7, with 9 bases identical to TRBD1. Unmatched junction bases numbered 10, after V lost 6 bases and J lost 7 bases. CDR3 size: 14 residues. The CDR3 DNA is TGTGCCAGCAGGCTCGGACAGGGGATGCGGGAGCAGTACTTC. Translation gives CASRLGQGMREQYF.

This clonotype was observed a handful of times. The chain joins TRBV5-1 to TRBJ1-4; D not certain. This CDR3 contains 14 residues. Germline V lookup: CDR1 SGHRS, CDR2 YFSETQ. V dropped 4 bases and J dropped 5 bases, with 12 bases sitting between them. CDR3 loop: CASSPTAGNEKLFF. The CDR3 nucleotides read TGCGCCAGCAGCCCCACCGCGGGAAATGAAAAACTGTTTTTT.

This clonotype has only a few counts. The genes are TRBV18 and TRBJ1-2; no firm D call. V lost 2 bases, J lost 1 base, and 14 bases lay in between. This CDR3 has 16 amino acids. In germline, CDR1 is KGHSH, CDR2 LQKENI. CDR3 bases: TGTGCCAGCTCACCATTGAACAGCGAACTTAACTATGGCTACACCTTC. It codes for CASSPLNSELNYGYTF.

This clonotype came up many times. The V gene is TRBV11-2, the J gene TRBJ1-6, with D possibly TRBD1 on 5 matching bases. The V end lost 2 bases, the J end lost 9 bases, and 17 bases lay between the germline ends. The CDR3 covers 16 residues. Germline V gene lookup returns CDR1 SGHAT and CDR2 FQNNGV. The CDR3, as DNA: TGTGCCAGCAGCTTACGCCCACAGGTCACGGGTTCACCCCTCCACTTT. This sequence encodes CASSLRPQVTGSPLHF.

A single count supports this clonotype. The chain carries TRBV2 and TRBJ2-3; 11 bases line up with TRBD1. The CDR3 is 16 amino acids. From germline, CDR1 is SNHLY and CDR2 FYNNEI. J gave up 2 bases and V 6 bases, and 7 bases lay outside the gene matches. CDR3 DNA: TGTGCCAGCAGCCCCGGACAGGGGGCCTCCACAGATACGCAGTATTTT. It translates to CASSPGQGASTDTQYF.

This clonotype was counted at least ten times. This sequence joins TRBV2 and TRBJ2-1, with 10 positions matching TRBD2. V was clipped by 4 bases and J by 2 bases; unmatched bases: 2. The germline gives CDR1 SNHLY, CDR2 FYNNEI. The CDR3 runs 15 residues. The CDR3 is CASSVAGGTYNEQFF. The DNA of the CDR3 is TGTGCCAGCAGTGTAGCGGGAGGAACCTACAATGAGCAGTTCTTC.

The sample holds many counts of this clonotype. V usage is TRBV20-1 and J usage is TRBJ2-7; no clear D gene. V lost 0 bases, J lost 7 bases, and 13 bases lay in between. The CDR3 loop spans 13 amino acids. Germline loops: CDR1 DFQATT, CDR2 SNEGSKA (reference sequence). The chain's CDR3 is CSARDRVSGEQYF. CDR3 coding DNA: TGCAGTGCTAGAGATCGGGTTTCCGGGGAGCAGTACTTC.

This clonotype was counted ten times or more. The chain is built from TRBV27 and TRBJ2-7, with D uncertain. The CDR3 spans 13 residues. Trimming took 3 bases from V and 3 from J, leaving 9 bases between them. The germline gives CDR1 MNHEY, CDR2 SMNVEV (reference sequence). CDR3 amino acids: CASSLIPNYEQYF. CDR3 bases: TGTGCCAGCAGTTTGATACCCAACTACGAGCAGTACTTC.

CDR3 nucleotides: TGTGCCAGCAGCTTAAGTCTAGCGGGAACCACAGATACGCAGTATTTT. Protein: CASSLSLAGTTDTQYF. V is TRBV7-2 and J is TRBJ2-3; 9 nucleotides agree with TRBD2. The V and J ends lost 2 bases and 2 bases, in that order; junction bases with no gene match: 5. Germline V gives CDR1 SGHTA, CDR2 FQGNSA. This CDR3 spans 16 amino acids.

The chain uses TRBV6-2 or TRBV6-3 and TRBJ1-1, with 7 nucleotides matching TRBD1. V shed 5 bases and J 1 base; nucleotides not matched to a gene: 7. CDR3 length: 15 amino acids. Germline values: CDR1 MNHEY, CDR2 SVGEGT. CDR3 bases: TGTGCCAGCAGTACTTGGACAGGAGGGAACACTGAAGCTTTCTTT. It specifies CASSTWTGGNTEAFF.

The chain has TRBV15 and TRBJ1-5; no firm D call. There are 15 residues in the CDR3. V gave up 1 base and J gave up 6 bases, with 13 bases separating them. Germline CDR1 reads LNHNV; CDR2 reads YYDKDF (reference sequence). CDR3 residues: CATSRVRVTSQPQHF. CDR3 sequence (DNA): TGTGCCACCAGCAGAGTCCGGGTTACTTCTCAGCCCCAGCATTTT.

This clonotype was counted ten times or more. This chain connects TRBV11-2 to TRBJ1-1; a weak D match, TRBD1 (5 bases). The V and J ends lost 1 base and 3 bases respectively, with 6 bases between them. Germline V lookup: CDR1 SGHAT, CDR2 FQNNGV. The CDR3 is made up of 13 amino acids. The CDR3 DNA reads TGTGCCAGCAGCTTAGCAGGGCACACTGAAGCTTTCTTT. Amino acid sequence: CASSLAGHTEAFF.

The sample holds many counts of this clonotype. CDR3 amino acids: CAWNPGRGEREQYF. CDR3 in DNA: TGTGCCTGGAACCCCGGCCGGGGCGAGCGCGAGCAGTACTTC. V gene TRBV30 combines with J gene TRBJ2-7; D could derive from TRBD1 or TRBD2 (5 bases each). The length of the CDR3 is 14 residues. V was clipped by 4 bases and J by 6 bases, with 19 bases between them. The germline CDR1 and CDR2 sequences are GTSNPN and SVGIG (reference sequence).

V is TRBV20-1 and J is TRBJ2-7; TRBD1 matches at 7 bases. The germline V gene has CDR1 DFQATT and CDR2 SNEGSKA (reference sequence). The CDR3 covers 15 residues. Unmatched junction bases numbered 7, after V lost 0 bases and J lost 2 bases. CDR3 region: CSARDPQGKPYEQYF. The CDR3 coding sequence is TGCAGTGCTAGAGATCCACAGGGGAAACCCTACGAGCAGTACTTC.

This clonotype turned up a few times. J is TRBJ2-2 and V is TRBV3-1; 13 nucleotides agree with TRBD2. The J segment lost 7 bases and the V segment lost 3 bases, leaving 2 bases of the junction unmatched. This CDR3 is 15 amino acids long. Germline CDR1 is LGHDT and CDR2 is YNNKEL (reference sequence). CDR3 sequence: CASSQGLAGFGELFF. As DNA, the CDR3 is TGTGCCAGCAGCCAGGGACTAGCGGGGTTCGGGGAGCTGTTTTTT. Using reference TRBV3-1 and TRBJ2-2 for the parts outside the CDR3, the full variable domain is DTAVSQTPKYLVTQMGNDKSIKCEQNLGHDTMYWYKQDSKKFLKIMFSYNNKELIINETVPNRFSPKSPDKAHLNLHINSLELGDSAVYFCASSQGLAGFGELFFGEGSRLTVL.

The V call is TRBV9, the J call TRBJ1-4; possibly TRBD1 for D (6 bases). The germline CDR1 and CDR2 sequences are SGDLS and YYNGEE. The CDR3 consists of 15 residues. V was cut by 4 bases and J by 7 bases, with 17 bases left in between. The CDR3 sequence is CASSPSSNRAEKLFF. CDR3 coding DNA: TGTGCCAGCAGCCCAAGTTCGAACAGGGCTGAAAAACTGTTTTTT. Full variable domain (missing parts from reference TRBV9 and TRBJ1-4): DSGVTQTPKHLITATGQRVTLRCSPRSGDLSVYWYQQSLDQGLQFLIQYYNGEERAKGNILERFSAQQFPDLHSELNLSSLELGDSALYFCASSPSSNRAEKLFFGSGTQLSVL.

This clonotype was recorded a few times. V and J are TRBV15 and TRBJ2-1, with TRBD2 identical over 11 bases. The CDR3 is 17 residues long. CDR1 is LNHNV and CDR2 is YYDKDF in the germline V gene (reference sequence). V trimming: 1 base; J trimming: 0 bases; junction bases outside the gene matches: 2. CDR3: CATSRGGTSGSYNEQFF. The CDR3 DNA follows: TGTGCCACCAGCAGAGGGGGGACTAGCGGCTCCTACAATGAGCAGTTCTTC.

The chain joins TRBV7-9 to TRBJ1-5; D gene unclear. V lost 4 bases to trimming and J lost 3 bases, with 13 bases between them. This CDR3 comprises 15 residues. CDR1 SEHNR and CDR2 FQNEAQ come from the germline V gene (reference sequence). CDR3 sequence (DNA): TGTGCCAGCAGCTACCTTCCGGGAGCCAATCAGCCCCAGCATTTT. The encoded protein is CASSYLPGANQPQHF.

This clonotype was counted ten times or more. J is TRBJ1-4 and V is TRBV2; 10 positions agree with TRBD1. The J segment lost 2 bases and the V segment lost 6 bases, leaving 9 bases of the junction unmatched. This CDR3 has 17 amino acids. Germline V gives CDR1 SNHLY, CDR2 FYNNEI. Here the CDR3 reads CASSLSPDRGTNEKLFF. DNA of the CDR3: TGTGCCAGCAGCCTAAGTCCGGACAGGGGGACTAATGAAAAACTGTTTTTT.

Ten or more counts support this clonotype. The chain employs TRBV7-2 and TRBJ2-2; TRBD2 agrees at 9 bases. CDR1 is SGHTA, CDR2 FQGNSA, per germline. Losses at the gene ends were 0 bases for V and 5 bases for J; bases not matched to a gene: 1. The CDR3 totals 15 residues. CDR3 in amino acids: CASSLATSGTGELFF. The CDR3 nucleotides read TGTGCCAGCAGCTTAGCGACTAGCGGTACCGGGGAGCTGTTTTTT.

This clonotype was observed a handful of times. The chain is built from TRBV19 and TRBJ1-5; 7 positions match TRBD1. Trimming at V came to 3 bases and at J to 0 bases, leaving 11 bases not matched to a gene. Per the germline V gene, CDR1 is LNHDA and CDR2 is SQIVND (reference sequence). This CDR3 spans 18 amino acids. CDR3 sequence: CASSMGQPFTYSNQPQHF. The CDR3 DNA reads as TGTGCCAGTAGTATGGGACAGCCTTTTACTTATAGCAATCAGCCCCAGCATTTT.

This clonotype was detected ten times or more. The gene calls are TRBV12-3 or TRBV12-4 and TRBJ2-3; tentative D call: TRBD1 (6 bases). CDR3 size: 17 residues. Trimming cost V 4 bases and J 0 bases, with 17 bases left between them. CDR3 coding DNA: TGTGCCAGCAGTTGGCCTGGGGGCGCGGGTAGCACAGATACGCAGTATTTT. Protein product: CASSWPGGAGSTDTQYF.